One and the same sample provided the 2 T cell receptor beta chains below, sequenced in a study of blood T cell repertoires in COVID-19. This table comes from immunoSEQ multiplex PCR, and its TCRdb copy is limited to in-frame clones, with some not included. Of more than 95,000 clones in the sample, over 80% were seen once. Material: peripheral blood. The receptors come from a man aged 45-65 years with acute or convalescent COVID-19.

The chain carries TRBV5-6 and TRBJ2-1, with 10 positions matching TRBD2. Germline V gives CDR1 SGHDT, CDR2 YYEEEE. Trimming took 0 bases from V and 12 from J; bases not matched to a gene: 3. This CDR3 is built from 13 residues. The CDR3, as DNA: TGTGCCAGCAGCTTGGGGACTAGCGGAACGCAGTTCTTC. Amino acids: CASSLGTSGTQFF.

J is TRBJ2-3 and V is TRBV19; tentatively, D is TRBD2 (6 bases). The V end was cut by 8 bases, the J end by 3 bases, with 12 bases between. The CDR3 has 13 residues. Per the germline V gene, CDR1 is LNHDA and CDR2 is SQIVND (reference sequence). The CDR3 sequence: CASSGLRTDTQYF. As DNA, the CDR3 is TGTGCCAGTTCGGGACTCAGAACAGATACGCAGTATTTT.